The 3 T cell receptor beta chains reported below all come from one sample, sequenced in a study of T cell repertoires in cytomegalovirus infection. From the reads, TCRdb called clonotypes with MiXCR, one entry per CDR3 protein. The sample includes some 150,000 distinct CDR3 sequences, about 6.5% of them seen just once. The sequenced sample was PBMCs. All receptors come from a human donor in good health (CMV status not recorded). Some clones in this sample may be carry-over from other donors' samples.

This clonotype occurred many times. This sequence joins TRBV7-2 and TRBJ2-7, with a possible D match to TRBD1 (6 bases). CDR3 length: 14 amino acids. The germline V and J ends were trimmed by 0 bases and 4 bases, with 10 bases remaining between them. The V gene's germline CDR1 is SGHTA and CDR2 FQGNSA. This chain's CDR3 is CASSLAGALYEQYF. The CDR3 DNA reads TGTGCCAGCAGCTTAGCGGGGGCCCTATACGAGCAGTACTTC.

V usage is TRBV20-1 and J usage is TRBJ2-1; no clear D. CDR1 is DFQATT, CDR2 SNEGSKA, per germline (reference sequence). Trimming cost V 6 bases and J 4 bases, with 7 bases left between them. The CDR3 has 11 residues. DNA of the CDR3: TGCAGTGCCCCACGTTACAATGAGCAGTTCTTC. This codes for CSAPRYNEQFF.

This clonotype has at least ten counts. The V and J genes are TRBV6-2 or TRBV6-3 and TRBJ1-1; TRBD1 matches at 7 bases. This CDR3 is built from 20 residues. Trimming removed 0 bases from V and 1 base from J; junction bases left unmatched: 17. The germline gives CDR1 MNHEY, CDR2 SVGEGT. The CDR3 DNA reads as TGTGCCAGCAGTTACTCGAGTTTGGCGTGGACAGGAACAAAGAACACTGAAGCTTTCTTT. Translating gives CASSYSSLAWTGTKNTEAFF.